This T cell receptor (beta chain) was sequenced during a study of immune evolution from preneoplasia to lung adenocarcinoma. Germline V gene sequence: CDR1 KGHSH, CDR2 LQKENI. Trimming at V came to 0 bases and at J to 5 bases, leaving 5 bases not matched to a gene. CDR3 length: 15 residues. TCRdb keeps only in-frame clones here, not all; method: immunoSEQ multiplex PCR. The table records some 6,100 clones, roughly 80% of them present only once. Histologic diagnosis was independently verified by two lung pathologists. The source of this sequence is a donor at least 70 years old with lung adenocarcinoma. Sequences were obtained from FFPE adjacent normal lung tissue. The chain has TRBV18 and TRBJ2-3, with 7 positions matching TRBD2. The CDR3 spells CASSPPSGKGDTQYF. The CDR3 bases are TGTGCCAGCTCACCACCGAGCGGGAAGGGAGATACGCAGTATTTT.